The sequence of this TCR beta chain was determined in a study of T-cell memory formation after mild COVID-19. The V and J ends lost 1 base and 3 bases respectively, with 14 bases between them. The CDR3 extends over 16 amino acids. CDR1 is SEHNR and CDR2 is FQNEAQ in the germline V gene (reference sequence). This clonotype was seen a few times. Its antigen is undetermined. Constant-segment primers served in 5'RACE that generated TCR alpha and TCR beta cDNA libraries bearing sample barcodes and UMIs. In TCRdb, the 5' RACE reads were re-called with MiXCR into one record per CDR3 protein. The sample lists hundreds of thousands of distinct CDR3 sequences, approximately 29% occurring once. Study-wide points: Mainly in CM and EM were contracting CD4+ clones; CD8+ were in EMRA.

The specimen was PBMCs or a T cell subset sorted from them (not recorded which). The chain couples TRBV7-9 to TRBJ2-3; a possible D gene is TRBD2 (5 bases). This receptor was identified in an adult woman who had mild COVID-19 (a few samples of this study predate the infection). Cell type and time point are not known. The CDR3 reads CASSLDPGWLTDTQYF. Written as DNA, the CDR3 is TGTGCCAGCAGCTTAGATCCGGGGTGGTTGACAGATACGCAGTATTTT.